This T cell receptor (beta chain) is from a study of blood T cell repertoires in COVID-19. As for the study in general: PBMCs, B-cell-depleted T cells, or T cells provided the cDNA or gDNA that made up the material.

Participants were aged about 18 to 90 years from approximately 23 US areas. Cohorts were based on clinical histories the participants reported. How the authors handled the data: Nucleated cell counts were estimated from reference gene primer amplification. Libraries were prepared by immunoSEQ multiplex PCR; TCRdb keeps only in-frame clonotypes and omits some of them. The DNA gave D and trimming, while V, J and clone size come from that table. The sample contains some 220,000 clones, around 91% of which appear only once. The V segment lost 5 bases and the J segment 0 bases; nucleotides outside the gene matches: 12. CDR3 length equals 17 residues. Germline assignment: CDR1 SGHVS and CDR2 FQNEAQ.

The specimen sequenced was PBMCs or T cells enriched from blood (not recorded which). The rearrangement links TRBV7-8 to TRBJ2-7, with TRBD1 matching over 8 bases. The clonotype originates from a woman aged 18-29 years in a cohort exposed to, infected with or recovered from COVID-19 (not recorded which). The CDR3 protein is CASSTGTGGLDSYEQYF. CDR3 DNA sequence: TGTGCCAGCAGCACCGGGACAGGCGGCTTGGACTCCTACGAGCAGTACTTC.